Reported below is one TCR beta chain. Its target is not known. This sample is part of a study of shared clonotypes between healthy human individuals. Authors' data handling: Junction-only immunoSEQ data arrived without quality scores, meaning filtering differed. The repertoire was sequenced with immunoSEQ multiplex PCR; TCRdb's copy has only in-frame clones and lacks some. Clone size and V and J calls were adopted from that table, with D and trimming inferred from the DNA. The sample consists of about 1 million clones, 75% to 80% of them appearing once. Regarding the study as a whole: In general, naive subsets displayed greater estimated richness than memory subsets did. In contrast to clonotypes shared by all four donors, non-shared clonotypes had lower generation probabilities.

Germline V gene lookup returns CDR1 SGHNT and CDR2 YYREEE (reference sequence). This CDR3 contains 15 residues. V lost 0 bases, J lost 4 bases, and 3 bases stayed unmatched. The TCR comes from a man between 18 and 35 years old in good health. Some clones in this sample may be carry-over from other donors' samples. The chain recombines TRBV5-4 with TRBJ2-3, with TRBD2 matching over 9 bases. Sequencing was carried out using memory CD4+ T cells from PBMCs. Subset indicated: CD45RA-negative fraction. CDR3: CASSLGTSAADTQYF. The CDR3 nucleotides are TGTGCCAGCAGCTTGGGGACTAGCGCTGCAGATACGCAGTATTTT.